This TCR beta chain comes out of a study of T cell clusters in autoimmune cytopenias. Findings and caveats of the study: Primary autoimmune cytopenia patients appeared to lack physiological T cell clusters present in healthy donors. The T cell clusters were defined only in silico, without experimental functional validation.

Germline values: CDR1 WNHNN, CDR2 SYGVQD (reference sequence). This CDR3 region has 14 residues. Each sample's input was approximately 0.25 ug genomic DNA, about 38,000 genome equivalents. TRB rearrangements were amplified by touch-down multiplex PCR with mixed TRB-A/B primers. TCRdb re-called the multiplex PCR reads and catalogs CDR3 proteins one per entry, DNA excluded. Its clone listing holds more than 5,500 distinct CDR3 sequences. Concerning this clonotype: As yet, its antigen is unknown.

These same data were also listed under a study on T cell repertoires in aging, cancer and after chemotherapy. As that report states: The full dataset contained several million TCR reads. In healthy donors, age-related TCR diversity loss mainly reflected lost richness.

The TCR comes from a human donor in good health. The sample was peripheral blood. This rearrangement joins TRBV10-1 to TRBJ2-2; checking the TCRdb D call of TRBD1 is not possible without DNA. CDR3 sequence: CASSYRDNTGELFF.